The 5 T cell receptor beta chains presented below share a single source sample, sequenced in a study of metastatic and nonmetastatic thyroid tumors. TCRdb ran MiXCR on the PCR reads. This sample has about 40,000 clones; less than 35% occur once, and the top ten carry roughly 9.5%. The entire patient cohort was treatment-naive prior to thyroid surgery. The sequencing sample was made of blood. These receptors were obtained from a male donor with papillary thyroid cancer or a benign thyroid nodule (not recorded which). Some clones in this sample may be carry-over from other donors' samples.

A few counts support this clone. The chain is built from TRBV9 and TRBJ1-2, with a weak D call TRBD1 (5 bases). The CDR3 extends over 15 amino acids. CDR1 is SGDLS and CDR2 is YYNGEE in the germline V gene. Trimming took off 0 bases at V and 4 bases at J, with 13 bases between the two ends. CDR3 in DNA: TGTGCCAGCAGCGTAGGGGGCCAGACGAGCTATGGCTACACCTTC. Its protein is CASSVGGQTSYGYTF.

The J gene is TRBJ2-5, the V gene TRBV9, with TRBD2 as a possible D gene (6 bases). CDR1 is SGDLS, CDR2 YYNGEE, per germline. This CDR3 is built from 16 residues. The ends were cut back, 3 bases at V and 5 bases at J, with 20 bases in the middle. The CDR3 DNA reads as TGTGCCAGCAGCGGCGGGACGGCCCCCTTGGTTGAGACCCAGTACTTC. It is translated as CASSGGTAPLVETQYF.

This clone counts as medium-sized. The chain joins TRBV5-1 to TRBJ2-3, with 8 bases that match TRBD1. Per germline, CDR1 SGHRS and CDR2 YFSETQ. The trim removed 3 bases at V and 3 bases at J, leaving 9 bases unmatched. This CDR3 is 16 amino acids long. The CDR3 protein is CASSSHNYRGTDTQYF. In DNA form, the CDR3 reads TGCGCCAGCAGCTCACATAACTACAGGGGGACAGATACGCAGTATTTT.

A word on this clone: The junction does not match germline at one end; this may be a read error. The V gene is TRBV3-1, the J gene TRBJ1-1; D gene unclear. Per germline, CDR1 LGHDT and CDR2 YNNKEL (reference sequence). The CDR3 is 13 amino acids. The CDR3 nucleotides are TGTGCCAGCAGCCAAGATCTTAACACTGAATCTTTCTTT. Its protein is CASSQDLNTESFF.

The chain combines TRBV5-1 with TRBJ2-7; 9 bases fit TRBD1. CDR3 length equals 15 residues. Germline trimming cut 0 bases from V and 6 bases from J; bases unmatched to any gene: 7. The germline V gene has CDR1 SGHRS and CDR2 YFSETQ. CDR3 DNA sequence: TGCGCCAGCAGCTTGGGAAGGGGACAGGGTGTCGAGCAGTACTTC. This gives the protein CASSLGRGQGVEQYF.